This T cell receptor beta chain was found in a study of control samples from healthy donors and cancer patients. Profiling relied on immunoSEQ multiplex PCR, and the TCRdb table lists in-frame clones only, not all of them. The repertoire includes 85,000 to 95,000 clones, roughly 82% of them detected once, and about 10% sits in the top ten. This CDR3 spans 15 amino acids. Looked up from germline, CDR1 is LNHDA and CDR2 is SQIVND (reference sequence). Germline trimming cut 3 bases from V and 6 bases from J; bases unmatched to any gene: 4. This sequence originates from a woman in her sixties or seventies in good health. The rearrangement uses TRBV19 and TRBJ2-2, with 10 positions matching TRBD2. The sample taken for sequencing was blood. For the CDR3, the DNA is TGTGCCAGTAGTATTAGCGGGAGGAGGGCCGGGGAGCTGTTTTTT. Its translation is CASSISGRRAGELFF. The full variable domain, its missing parts supplied by reference TRBV19 and TRBJ2-2, is DGGITQSPKYLFRKEGQNVTLSCEQNLNHDAMYWYRQDPGQGLRLIYYSQIVNDFQKGDIAEGYSVSREKKESFPLTVTSAQKNPTAFYLCASSISGRRAGELFFGEGSRLTVL.